The 5 T cell receptor beta chains below were found in one sample sequenced in a study of neurological immune-mediated disorders. TCRdb independently ran MiXCR on the 5' RACE reads; one entry per CDR3 protein. Among roughly 74,000 distinct CDR3 sequences listed, around 5% were seen once. The sample taken for sequencing was PBMCs. The receptors originated from a man between 18 and 29 years old with multiple sclerosis.

This clonotype was seen many times. J is TRBJ2-3 and V is TRBV5-4; D unclear. The V end was cut by 5 bases, the J end by 0 bases, with 4 bases between. There are 12 residues in the CDR3. Germline CDR1 SGHNT, CDR2 YYREEE (reference sequence). CDR3 loop: CASRESTDTQYF. DNA for the CDR3: TGTGCCAGCAGGGAAAGCACAGATACGCAGTATTTT.

This clonotype has a count of ten or more. This chain links TRBV20-1 with TRBJ2-3; weak D call: TRBD2 (6 bases). Germline V CDR1 and CDR2: DFQATT, SNEGSKA (reference sequence). The CDR3 is 15 residues long. Trimming took off 0 bases at V and 7 bases at J, with 17 bases between the two ends. The CDR3, as DNA: TGCAGTGCTAGAGATCCTTTTCGCGGGGCGAATACGCAGTATTTT. Translated, it gives CSARDPFRGANTQYF.

This clonotype was counted between two and nine times. V and J are TRBV20-1 and TRBJ1-4; D unresolved. The CDR3 contains 14 residues. Trimming took off 6 bases at V and 4 bases at J, with 15 bases between the two ends. Germline loops: CDR1 DFQATT, CDR2 SNEGSKA (reference sequence). CDR3 sequence: CSANSGRDNEKLFF. The CDR3 DNA reads TGCAGTGCAAACTCCGGGAGGGATAATGAAAAACTGTTTTTT.

This clonotype came up many times. The chain combines TRBV27 with TRBJ1-2; maybe TRBD1 (5 bases). V was trimmed by 4 bases and J by 0 bases, leaving 18 bases between them. In germline, CDR1 is MNHEY, CDR2 SMNVEV (reference sequence). The CDR3 loop spans 17 amino acids. For the CDR3, the DNA is TGTGCCAGCAGTTCAAGACAGTATAGGGGAACTAACTATGGCTACACCTTC. Translated, it gives CASSSRQYRGTNYGYTF.

This clonotype was observed at least ten times. Relative to the germline gene, one junction end is altered; a read error may explain this. This sequence joins TRBV5-5 and TRBJ1-5; 9 nucleotides agree with TRBD1. Germline V gene lookup returns CDR1 SGHKS and CDR2 YYEKEE (reference sequence). The length of the CDR3 is 15 residues. The CDR3 bases are TGTGCCAGCAGTTTAGGGACAGGGTTTCAACAGCCCCAGAATTTT. Translating gives CASSLGTGFQQPQNF.